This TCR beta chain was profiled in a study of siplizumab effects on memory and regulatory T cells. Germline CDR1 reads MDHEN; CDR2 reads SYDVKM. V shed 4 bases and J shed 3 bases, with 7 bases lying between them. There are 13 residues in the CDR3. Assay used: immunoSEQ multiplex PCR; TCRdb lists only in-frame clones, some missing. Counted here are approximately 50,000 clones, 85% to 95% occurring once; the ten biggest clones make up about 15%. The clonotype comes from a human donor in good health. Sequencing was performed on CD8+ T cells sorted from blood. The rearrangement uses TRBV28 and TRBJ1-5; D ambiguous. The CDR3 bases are TGTGCCAGCAGTTCCTGGACCAATCAGCCCCAGCATTTT. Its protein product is CASSSWTNQPQHF.